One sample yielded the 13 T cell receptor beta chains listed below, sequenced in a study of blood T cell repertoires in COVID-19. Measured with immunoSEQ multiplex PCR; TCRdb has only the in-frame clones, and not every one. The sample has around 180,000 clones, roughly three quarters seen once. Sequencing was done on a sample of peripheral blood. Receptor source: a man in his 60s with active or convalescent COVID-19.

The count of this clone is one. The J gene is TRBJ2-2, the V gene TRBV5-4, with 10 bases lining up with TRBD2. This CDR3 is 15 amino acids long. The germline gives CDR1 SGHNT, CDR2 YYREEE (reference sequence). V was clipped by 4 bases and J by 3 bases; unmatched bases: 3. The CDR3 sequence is CASSLAGVDTGELFF. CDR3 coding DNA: TGTGCCAGCAGCCTAGCGGGAGTGGACACCGGGGAGCTGTTTTTT.

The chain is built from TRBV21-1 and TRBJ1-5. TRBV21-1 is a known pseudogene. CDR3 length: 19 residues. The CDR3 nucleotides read TGTGCCAGCAGCAAAGTGAGCGGCAATTCTTTGAGGGCCAATCAGCCCCAGCATTTT. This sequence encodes CASSKVSGNSLRANQPQHF.

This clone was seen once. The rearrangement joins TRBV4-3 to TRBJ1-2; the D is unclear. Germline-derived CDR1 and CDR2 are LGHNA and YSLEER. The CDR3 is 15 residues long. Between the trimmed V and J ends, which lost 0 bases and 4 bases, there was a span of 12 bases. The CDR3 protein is CASSQEAGRGYGYTF. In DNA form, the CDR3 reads TGCGCCAGCAGCCAAGAAGCAGGTCGGGGCTATGGCTACACCTTC.

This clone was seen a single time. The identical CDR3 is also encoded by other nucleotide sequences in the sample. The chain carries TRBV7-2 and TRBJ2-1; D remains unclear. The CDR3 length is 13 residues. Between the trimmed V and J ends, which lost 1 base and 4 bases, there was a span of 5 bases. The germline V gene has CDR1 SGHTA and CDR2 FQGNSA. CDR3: CASSLVLYNEQFF. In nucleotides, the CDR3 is TGTGCCAGCAGCTTAGTACTATACAATGAGCAGTTCTTC. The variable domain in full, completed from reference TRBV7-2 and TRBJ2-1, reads GAGVSQSPSNKVTEKGKDVELRCDPISGHTALYWYRQSLGQGLEFLIYFQGNSAPDKSGLPSDRFSAERTGGSVSTLTIQRTQQEDSAVYLCASSLVLYNEQFFGPGTRLTVL.

DNA of the CDR3: TGTGCCAGCAGCTTGGGGACAGGGGCCTATGGCTACACCTTC. This translates into CASSLGTGAYGYTF. The chain employs TRBV5-6 and TRBJ1-2; 9 bases map to TRBD1. Germline CDR1 reads SGHDT; CDR2 reads YYEEEE. J lost 4 bases, V lost 0 bases, and 1 base had no gene match. The CDR3 consists of 14 residues.

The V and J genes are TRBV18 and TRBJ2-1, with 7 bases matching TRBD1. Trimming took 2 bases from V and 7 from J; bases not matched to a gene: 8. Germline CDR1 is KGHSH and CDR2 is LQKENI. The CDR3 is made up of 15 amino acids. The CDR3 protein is CASSPGTEAWNEQFF. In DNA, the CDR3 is TGTGCCAGCTCACCAGGGACAGAAGCGTGGAATGAGCAGTTCTTC.

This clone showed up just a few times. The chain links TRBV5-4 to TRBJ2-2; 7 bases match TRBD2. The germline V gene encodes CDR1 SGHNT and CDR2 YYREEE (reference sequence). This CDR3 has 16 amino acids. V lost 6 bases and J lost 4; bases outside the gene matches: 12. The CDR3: CASTQGGSGATGELFF. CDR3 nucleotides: TGTGCCAGCACCCAGGGAGGGAGTGGGGCCACCGGGGAGCTGTTTTTT.

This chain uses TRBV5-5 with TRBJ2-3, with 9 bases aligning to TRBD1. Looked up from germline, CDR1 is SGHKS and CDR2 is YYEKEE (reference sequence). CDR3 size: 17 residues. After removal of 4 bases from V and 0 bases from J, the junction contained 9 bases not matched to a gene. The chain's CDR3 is CASSGVGTGPSTDTQYF. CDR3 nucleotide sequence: TGTGCCAGCAGCGGGGTGGGGACAGGGCCTAGCACAGATACGCAGTATTTT.

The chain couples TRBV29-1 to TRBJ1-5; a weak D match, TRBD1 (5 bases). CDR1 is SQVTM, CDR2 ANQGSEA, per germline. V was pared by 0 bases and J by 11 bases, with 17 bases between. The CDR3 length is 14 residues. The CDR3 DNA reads TGCAGCGTTGAAGAAGGCGGGACCCTCGGAGCCCAGCATTTT. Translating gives CSVEEGGTLGAQHF.

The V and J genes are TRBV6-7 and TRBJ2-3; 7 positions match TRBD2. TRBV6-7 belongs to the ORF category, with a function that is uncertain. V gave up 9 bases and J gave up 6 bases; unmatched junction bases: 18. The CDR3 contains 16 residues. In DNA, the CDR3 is TGTGCCAGAAGCTTCCGGGACTATAGCTTGGGGGATACGCAGTATTTT. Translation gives CARSFRDYSLGDTQYF.

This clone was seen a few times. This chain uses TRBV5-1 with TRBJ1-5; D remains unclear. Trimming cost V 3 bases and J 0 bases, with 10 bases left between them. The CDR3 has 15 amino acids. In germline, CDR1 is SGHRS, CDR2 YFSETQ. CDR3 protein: CASSSSGDSNQPQHF. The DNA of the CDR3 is TGCGCCAGCAGCTCCTCAGGTGATAGCAATCAGCCCCAGCATTTT. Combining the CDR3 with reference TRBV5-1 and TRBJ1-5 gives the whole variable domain KAGVTQTPRYLIKTRGQQVTLSCSPISGHRSVSWYQQTPGQGLQFLFEYFSETQRNKGNFPGRFSGRQFSNSRSEMNVSTLELGDSALYLCASSSSGDSNQPQHFGDGTRLSIL.

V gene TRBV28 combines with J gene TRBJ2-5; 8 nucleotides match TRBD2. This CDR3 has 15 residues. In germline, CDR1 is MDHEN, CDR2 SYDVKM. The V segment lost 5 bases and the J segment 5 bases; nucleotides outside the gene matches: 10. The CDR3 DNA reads TGTGCCAGCAGTGACCCGGGACTAGGGACGGAGACCCAGTACTTC. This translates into CASSDPGLGTETQYF.

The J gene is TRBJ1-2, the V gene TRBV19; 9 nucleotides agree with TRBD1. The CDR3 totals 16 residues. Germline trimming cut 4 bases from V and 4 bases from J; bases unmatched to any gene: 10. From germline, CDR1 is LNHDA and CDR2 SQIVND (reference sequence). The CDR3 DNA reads TGTGCCAGTAGTAAAAAAACAGGGGGCATGATCTATGGCTACACCTTC. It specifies CASSKKTGGMIYGYTF.